These 32 T cell receptor beta chains were all obtained from the same sample, sequenced in a study of cytotoxic CD8 clonotypes in ibrutinib-treated CLL. This table comes from immunoSEQ multiplex PCR, and its TCRdb copy is limited to in-frame clones, with some not included. The sample carries approximately 25,000 clones, more than 65% recorded once. The sample here was PBMCs, taken after 12 months of ibrutinib treatment. These receptors all stem from a human donor with chronic lymphocytic leukemia.

The CDR3 nucleotides are TGTGCCAGCAGTTATAATGGGCAGAACACTGAAGCTTTCTTT. It encodes CASSYNGQNTEAFF. The genes are TRBV6-6 and TRBJ1-1, with no clear D. Per germline, CDR1 MNHNY and CDR2 SVGAGI (reference sequence). This CDR3 is built from 14 residues. Deletions cut 3 bases from V and 1 base from J, with 9 bases between.

This clone occurred a few times. J is TRBJ1-2 and V is TRBV7-9; a weak D match, TRBD1 (5 bases). CDR1 and CDR2 (germline): SEHNR, FQNEAQ (reference sequence). The CDR3 covers 13 residues. The V gene lost 1 base and the J gene lost 4 bases, with 7 bases spanning the gap. CDR3: CASSLGGTYGYTF. For the CDR3, the DNA is TGTGCCAGCAGCTTAGGGGGGACCTATGGCTACACCTTC.

This chain links TRBV28 with TRBJ2-7; a possible D gene is TRBD1 (8 bases). V was trimmed by 5 bases and J by 2 bases, leaving 16 bases between them. The CDR3 extends over 15 amino acids. The germline V gene has CDR1 MDHEN and CDR2 SYDVKM. CDR3 loop: CASSPLQGGAYEQYF. CDR3 sequence (DNA): TGTGCCAGCAGTCCACTACAGGGGGGGGCCTACGAGCAGTACTTC.

This clone was seen only a few times. The chain combines TRBV18 with TRBJ1-5; D possibly corresponds to TRBD1 (6 bases). CDR3 length equals 13 residues. Germline CDR1 KGHSH, CDR2 LQKENI. Trimming left V 3 bases short and J 7 bases short, with 10 bases between. In DNA form, the CDR3 reads TGTGCCAGCTCACCGGACAGTTGGCAGCCCCAGCATTTT. It is translated as CASSPDSWQPQHF.

The DNA of the CDR3 is TGCGCCAGCAGCACAAGCGGGGGGCACGAGCAGTACTTC. It translates to CASSTSGGHEQYF. The chain links TRBV5-1 to TRBJ2-5; 9 bases agree with TRBD2. The J call may be faulty, since TRBJ2-7 better matches the DNA end. The germline CDR1 and CDR2 sequences are SGHRS and YFSETQ. The CDR3 contains 13 residues.

The genes are TRBV7-9 and TRBJ1-3; D remains ambiguous. CDR1 SEHNR and CDR2 FQNEAQ come from the germline V gene (reference sequence). The V and J ends lost 5 bases and 0 bases respectively, with 8 bases between them. This CDR3 is built from 14 residues. The CDR3 coding sequence is TGTGCCAGCAGCGCATCTAACTCTGGAAACACCATATATTTT. Its translation: CASSASNSGNTIYF.

This clone was seen a handful of times. This rearrangement joins TRBV7-2 to TRBJ1-5; 10 bases are shared with TRBD1. This CDR3 is 17 amino acids long. After removal of 5 bases from V and 2 bases from J, the junction contained 9 bases not matched to a gene. The germline V gene has CDR1 SGHTA and CDR2 FQGNSA. The CDR3 sequence is CASSAGQGFGGNQPQHF. CDR3 in DNA: TGTGCCAGCAGCGCGGGACAGGGGTTTGGAGGCAATCAGCCCCAGCATTTT. The variable domain in full, with the rest retrieved from reference TRBV7-2 and TRBJ1-5, is GAGVSQSPSNKVTEKGKDVELRCDPISGHTALYWYRQSLGQGLEFLIYFQGNSAPDKSGLPSDRFSAERTGGSVSTLTIQRTQQEDSAVYLCASSAGQGFGGNQPQHFGDGTRLSIL.

J is TRBJ2-5 and V is TRBV5-1; 7 bases align to TRBD2. From germline, CDR1 is SGHRS and CDR2 YFSETQ. The CDR3 sequence is 16 residues long. The trim removed 0 bases at V and 5 bases at J, leaving 10 bases unmatched. The CDR3 reads CASSLAGGGVSETQYF. The CDR3 region has the DNA TGCGCCAGCAGCTTGGCCGGGGGAGGGGTGTCGGAGACCCAGTACTTC.

The chain carries TRBV10-3 and TRBJ2-2, with a tentative D call TRBD1 (6 bases). V lost 5 bases, J lost 8 bases, and 18 bases lay in between. Germline V gene sequence: CDR1 ENHRY, CDR2 SYGVKD. CDR3 length equals 15 residues. In nucleotides, the CDR3 is TGTGCCATCAGTACCCGGGACACCTCCCGGGGGGAGCTGTTTTTT. This sequence encodes CAISTRDTSRGELFF.

The V and J genes are TRBV20-1 and TRBJ1-1, with 7 bases aligning to TRBD1. CDR1 and CDR2 (germline): DFQATT, SNEGSKA (reference sequence). The junction had 5 bases not matched to a gene; V was cut back by 2 bases and J by 11 bases. This CDR3 is built from 11 residues. CDR3 nucleotides: TGCAGTGCTAGATCGGACAGGAGGGCTTTCTTT. Its translation: CSARSDRRAFF.

The rearrangement links TRBV30 to TRBJ1-1; TRBD1 is a possible D gene (5 bases). Germline V gene data show CDR1 as GTSNPN and CDR2 as SVGIG (reference sequence). The CDR3 has 13 amino acids. V dropped 7 bases and J dropped 0 bases, with 12 bases sitting between them. CDR3: CAFHGTVNTEAFF. The DNA of the CDR3 is TGTGCCTTTCACGGGACGGTGAACACTGAAGCTTTCTTT. Variable domain in full (rest from reference TRBV30 and TRBJ1-1): SQTIHQWPATLVQPVGSPLSLECTVEGTSNPNLYWYRQAAGRGLQLLFYSVGIGQISSEVPQNLSASRPQDRQFILSSKKLLLSDSGFYLCAFHGTVNTEAFFGQGTRLTVV.

The CDR3 protein is CASSPLGDTQYF. CDR3 nucleotides: TGTGCCAGCTCACCACTGGGAGATACGCAGTATTTT. The chain has TRBV18 and TRBJ2-3; D gene unclear. The CDR3 extends over 12 amino acids. Trimming took off 1 base at V and 5 bases at J, with 4 bases between the two ends. From germline, CDR1 is KGHSH and CDR2 LQKENI.

V is TRBV11-3 and J is TRBJ2-3, with 14 bases aligning to TRBD2. From germline, CDR1 is SGHNT and CDR2 YENEEA. V was pared by 6 bases and J by 4 bases, with 9 bases of the junction left unmatched. This CDR3 spans 17 amino acids. This CDR3 reads CASSFSRLAGGPDTQYF. CDR3 bases: TGTGCCAGCAGTTTTTCCCGACTAGCGGGGGGGCCAGATACGCAGTATTTT.

The DNA of the CDR3 is TGTGCCAGCAGCCAAGAAGCTAGCGGAGATCACAATGAGCAGTTCTTC. Protein product: CASSQEASGDHNEQFF. The V and J genes are TRBV4-2 and TRBJ2-1; 7 nucleotides agree with TRBD2. The J segment lost 5 bases and the V segment lost 0 bases, leaving 7 bases of the junction unmatched. Germline V gene sequence: CDR1 LGHNA, CDR2 YNFKEQ. The CDR3 is 16 residues long.

The count of this clone is one. The J gene is TRBJ2-7, the V gene TRBV28; 11 positions agree with TRBD2. CDR3 length: 14 amino acids. V lost 6 bases and J lost 6; bases outside the gene matches: 7. Germline CDR1 and CDR2: MDHEN and SYDVKM. CDR3 sequence reads: CASSRTSGQPEQYF. CDR3 sequence (DNA): TGTGCCAGCAGCAGGACTAGCGGGCAACCCGAGCAGTACTTC.

This rearrangement joins TRBV28 to TRBJ2-7; the D gene is possibly TRBD1 (6 bases). The V gene's germline CDR1 is MDHEN and CDR2 SYDVKM. Between the trimmed V and J ends, which lost 6 bases and 2 bases, there was a span of 8 bases. CDR3 length: 12 residues. The CDR3 coding sequence is TGTGCCAGCAGAAGACAGGCCTACGAGCAGTACTTC. Translation gives CASRRQAYEQYF.

This clone rates as medium-sized. V and J are TRBV4-1 and TRBJ2-5; 7 bases line up with TRBD1. V was clipped by 9 bases and J by 2 bases; unmatched bases: 6. The CDR3 contains 13 residues. Per germline, CDR1 MGHRA and CDR2 YSYEKL. CDR3 amino acids: CASGTVNQETQYF. DNA of the CDR3: TGCGCCAGTGGGACAGTTAATCAAGAGACCCAGTACTTC.

The chain has TRBV11-2 and TRBJ2-3, with a weak D call TRBD2 (5 bases). Germline V gives CDR1 SGHAT, CDR2 FQNNGV. The V end lost 2 bases, the J end lost 5 bases, and 14 bases lay between the germline ends. The CDR3 is 15 amino acids. CDR3 coding DNA: TGTGCCAGCAGCTTACCGAGGATCGAGGGAGATACGCAGTATTTT. Translating gives CASSLPRIEGDTQYF.

The V and J genes are TRBV19 and TRBJ2-7; the match to TRBD2 covers 11 bases. Germline-derived CDR1 and CDR2 are LNHDA and SQIVND (reference sequence). The CDR3 length is 14 residues. Unmatched junction bases numbered 7, after V lost 7 bases and J lost 5 bases. The CDR3 coding sequence is TGTGCCAGTAATTTAGCGGGGGGGCTGCACGAGCAGTACTTC. Its protein product is CASNLAGGLHEQYF.

This clone has just a few counts. The chain joins TRBV5-6 to TRBJ2-5, with 12 bases fitting TRBD1. Germline V gene lookup returns CDR1 SGHDT and CDR2 YYEEEE. V was pared by 4 bases and J by 11 bases, with 12 bases of the junction left unmatched. CDR3 length equals 15 residues. The CDR3 coding sequence is TGTGCCAGCAGCATAAGGGACAGGGGGCTCGCGGGGCAGTACTTC. As protein: CASSIRDRGLAGQYF. The full variable domain, in which reference TRBV5-6 and TRBJ2-5 provide the parts outside the CDR3, is DAGVTQSPTHLIKTRGQQVTLRCSPKSGHDTVSWYQQALGQGPQFIFQYYEEEERQRGNFPDRFSGHQFPNYSSELNVNALLLGDSALYLCASSIRDRGLAGQYFGPGTRLLVL.

The chain carries TRBV6-5 and TRBJ1-1; 7 nucleotides agree with TRBD1. The CDR3 has 11 residues. Trimming removed 6 bases from V and 11 bases from J; junction bases left unmatched: 6. Germline V gives CDR1 MNHEY, CDR2 SVGAGI. DNA of the CDR3: TGTGCCAGCAGCCAGGGGGGGAATGCTTTCTTT. This codes for CASSQGGNAFF.

This rearrangement joins TRBV7-2 to TRBJ1-4; D might be TRBD1 (5 bases). Trimming pared 4 bases from V and 8 bases from J, leaving 5 bases between. The CDR3 runs to 11 residues. CDR1 SGHTA and CDR2 FQGNSA come from the germline V gene. DNA of the CDR3: TGTGCCAGCAGCTGGGGGGAAAAACTGTTTTTT. It translates to CASSWGEKLFF. Supplemented by reference TRBV7-2 and TRBJ1-4, the full variable domain reads GAGVSQSPSNKVTEKGKDVELRCDPISGHTALYWYRQSLGQGLEFLIYFQGNSAPDKSGLPSDRFSAERTGGSVSTLTIQRTQQEDSAVYLCASSWGEKLFFGSGTQLSVL.

J is TRBJ2-5 and V is TRBV4-3; D possibly corresponds to TRBD2 (6 bases). Trimming shortened V by 1 base and J by 5 bases, and 17 bases separated the two germline ends. The CDR3 loop spans 16 amino acids. Germline lookup yields CDR1 LGHNA and CDR2 YSLEER. The CDR3 DNA is TGCGCCAGCAGCCAAGGGGGGGTGGGTCGAGATGAGACCCAGTACTTC. It yields the protein CASSQGGVGRDETQYF.

The chain carries TRBV6-5 and TRBJ2-1; D is undetermined. CDR1 MNHEY and CDR2 SVGAGI come from the germline V gene. This CDR3 has 14 amino acids. Trimming left V 5 bases short and J 10 bases short, with 18 bases between. CDR3 amino acids: CASSPPGSSREQFF. In nucleotides, the CDR3 is TGTGCCAGCAGTCCCCCGGGTTCATCGCGCGAGCAGTTCTTC.

This clone was counted only a few times. In nucleotides, the CDR3 is TGTGCCAGCAGTGAATATAAAAAGGGGACCTCGGGGGAGCTGTTTTTT. Protein sequence: CASSEYKKGTSGELFF. The chain combines TRBV25-1 with TRBJ2-2; D might be TRBD1 or TRBD2, each matching 5 bases. There are 16 residues in the CDR3. Germline values: CDR1 MGHDK, CDR2 SYGVNS. V was clipped by 0 bases and J by 8 bases, with 16 bases between them.

The chain combines TRBV27 with TRBJ2-1; possibly TRBD1 for D (6 bases). The CDR3 consists of 13 residues. The V and J ends lost 4 bases and 7 bases respectively, with 11 bases between them. The germline V gene has CDR1 MNHEY and CDR2 SMNVEV (reference sequence). The CDR3 loop is CASSYPQGNEQFF. The CDR3 nucleotides are TGTGCCAGCAGTTACCCCCAGGGGAATGAGCAGTTCTTC.

The chain is built from TRBV4-1 and TRBJ1-1, with D tentatively TRBD1 (5 bases). The CDR3 covers 17 residues. The V and J ends lost 0 bases and 6 bases respectively, with 20 bases between them. Germline CDR1 is MGHRA and CDR2 is YSYEKL. The CDR3 DNA reads as TGCGCCAGCAGCCAAGAGGGTGTTTTTCAGGGTGGGGCTGAAGCTTTCTTT. Translated, it gives CASSQEGVFQGGAEAFF.

This clone was seen a handful of times. The V and J genes are TRBV11-2 and TRBJ2-7, with D perhaps TRBD2 (5 bases). Germline loops: CDR1 SGHAT, CDR2 FQNNGV. The CDR3 runs 14 residues. V was pared by 3 bases and J by 3 bases, with 12 bases between. CDR3 protein: CASSFSFAGYEQYF. The CDR3 nucleotides are TGTGCCAGCAGCTTTTCATTTGCGGGCTACGAGCAGTACTTC.

This chain links TRBV10-3 with TRBJ2-7; 7 bases are shared with TRBD1. Losses at the gene ends were 3 bases for V and 1 base for J; bases not matched to a gene: 9. This CDR3 contains 16 residues. The V gene's germline CDR1 is ENHRY and CDR2 SYGVKD. The CDR3 coding sequence is TGTGCCATCAGTGATTTCGACAGGGCGGGTTCCTACGAGCAGTACTTC. This sequence encodes CAISDFDRAGSYEQYF.

This chain connects TRBV6-1 to TRBJ2-3, with 12 bases aligning to TRBD1. Germline V gene sequence: CDR1 MNHNS, CDR2 SASEGT. The CDR3 has 15 amino acids. The V and J ends lost 6 bases and 3 bases, in that order; junction bases with no gene match: 4. DNA for the CDR3: TGTGCCAGCAGCTCGGGACAGGGGGCAACAGATACGCAGTATTTT. This codes for CASSSGQGATDTQYF.

This clone was seen just once. The genes are TRBV12-5 and TRBJ2-2; possible D gene TRBD1, 6 bases. V lost 5 bases to trimming and J lost 1 base, with 11 bases between them. The CDR3 spans 15 residues. Germline-derived CDR1 and CDR2 are LGHNT and FRNRAP. Here the CDR3 reads CASGRTGMNTGELFF. CDR3 nucleotide sequence: TGTGCTAGTGGTCGTACAGGGATGAACACCGGGGAGCTGTTTTTT.

This clone was seen a few times. The V call is TRBV5-4, the J call TRBJ2-7; 12 bases are a match to TRBD2. CDR1 is SGHNT, CDR2 YYREEE, per germline (reference sequence). The V and J ends lost 0 bases and 2 bases, in that order; junction bases with no gene match: 3. CDR3 size: 16 residues. The CDR3 here is CASSLDLAGGPYEQYF. DNA of the CDR3: TGTGCCAGCAGCTTGGATCTAGCGGGGGGGCCCTACGAGCAGTACTTC.